The 11 T cell receptor beta chains given below trace back to one sample, sequenced in a study of CD8 T cells in Susac syndrome. RNA totalling about 0.5 to 1 ug underwent reverse transcription with random hexamers. One entry per CDR3 protein results from TCRdb running MiXCR on the immunoSEQ multiplex PCR reads. Of roughly 180,000 distinct CDR3 sequences listed, 90% to 95% were seen once; the top ten hold 0.099%. Sequenced input: CD4+ T cells from PBMCs. These receptors were taken from a human donor with Susac syndrome.

V is TRBV6-1 and J is TRBJ2-7; D possibly uses TRBD1 or TRBD2 (6 bases each). There are 14 residues in the CDR3. Germline CDR1 MNHNS, CDR2 SASEGT. Trimming took 8 bases from V and 5 from J, leaving 19 bases between them. The DNA for the CDR3 is TGTGCCAGCTACCGCGGGACATCTGGGCACGAGCAGTACTTC. It yields the protein CASYRGTSGHEQYF.

The chain carries TRBV5-1 and TRBJ2-1; 10 bases match TRBD2. Germline V gives CDR1 SGHRS, CDR2 YFSETQ. The CDR3 is 15 residues long. V dropped 4 bases and J dropped 3; count of bases not matched to a gene: 4. The CDR3 DNA is TGCGCCAGCAGCGAAAGCGGGAGGGGCTACAATGAGCAGTTCTTC. Translated, it gives CASSESGRGYNEQFF.

The V gene is TRBV5-1, the J gene TRBJ2-5, with D perhaps matching TRBD1 or TRBD2 (5 bases each). Germline-derived CDR1 and CDR2 are SGHRS and YFSETQ. CDR3 length equals 15 residues. The V end was cut by 4 bases, the J end by 1 base, with 14 bases between. The CDR3 spells CASSLPGRPQETQYF. The CDR3 DNA sequence: TGCGCCAGCAGCCTACCGGGACGGCCCCAAGAGACCCAGTACTTC. Full variable domain (rest looked up from reference TRBV5-1 and TRBJ2-5): KAGVTQTPRYLIKTRGQQVTLSCSPISGHRSVSWYQQTPGQGLQFLFEYFSETQRNKGNFPGRFSGRQFSNSRSEMNVSTLELGDSALYLCASSLPGRPQETQYFGPGTRLLVL.

This chain uses TRBV28 with TRBJ1-1; D perhaps matches TRBD1 (5 bases). With 5 bases removed from V and 4 bases from J, the gap between germline ends came to 14 bases. Looked up from germline, CDR1 is MDHEN and CDR2 is SYDVKM. The CDR3 runs to 14 residues. CDR3 in DNA: TGTGCCAGCAGTGCCCCGGGGCCCCCCACTGAAGCTTTCTTT. It encodes CASSAPGPPTEAFF.

The V and J genes are TRBV14 and TRBJ1-1; tentative D call: TRBD1 (6 bases). The length of the CDR3 is 17 residues. The germline V and J ends were trimmed by 4 bases and 0 bases, with 18 bases remaining between them. Germline CDR1 is SGHDN and CDR2 is FVKESK. CDR3 nucleotides: TGTGCCAGCAGCCCTAGGGGCAGGGGATTCATGAACACTGAAGCTTTCTTT. Its translation: CASSPRGRGFMNTEAFF. Drawing the rest from reference TRBV14 and TRBJ1-1, the complete variable domain is EAGVTQFPSHSVIEKGQTVTLRCDPISGHDNLYWYRRVMGKEIKFLLHFVKESKQDESGMPNNRFLAERTGGTYSTLKVQPAELEDSGVYFCASSPRGRGFMNTEAFFGQGTRLTVV.

J is TRBJ2-7 and V is TRBV5-1; 9 nucleotides line up with TRBD1. The J segment lost 4 bases and the V segment lost 3 bases, leaving 5 bases of the junction unmatched. This CDR3 has 14 amino acids. The V gene's germline CDR1 is SGHRS and CDR2 YFSETQ. Written as DNA, the CDR3 is TGCGCCAGCAGCTCCGGGACAGGGAAATACGAGCAGTACTTC. It encodes CASSSGTGKYEQYF. Variable domain in full (rest from reference TRBV5-1 and TRBJ2-7): KAGVTQTPRYLIKTRGQQVTLSCSPISGHRSVSWYQQTPGQGLQFLFEYFSETQRNKGNFPGRFSGRQFSNSRSEMNVSTLELGDSALYLCASSSGTGKYEQYFGPGTRLTVT.

The chain joins TRBV3-1 to TRBJ2-7, with 7 bases identical to TRBD2. Trimming removed 4 bases from V and 2 bases from J; junction bases left unmatched: 5. This CDR3 spans 14 amino acids. CDR1 and CDR2 (germline): LGHDT, YNNKEL (reference sequence). CDR3 in amino acids: CASSRFRGAYEQYF. CDR3 bases: TGTGCCAGCAGCCGATTTCGGGGGGCCTACGAGCAGTACTTC.

This clonotype appeared a single time. The chain carries TRBV29-1 and TRBJ1-2; D not certain. The CDR3 covers 14 residues. The germline gives CDR1 SQVTM, CDR2 ANQGSEA. The V gene lost 0 bases and the J gene lost 4 bases, with 12 bases spanning the gap. CDR3 nucleotide sequence: TGCAGCGTTGAAGATCGAATCACAGTCTATGGCTACACCTTC. This sequence encodes CSVEDRITVYGYTF.

A few counts support this clonotype. The V call is TRBV11-2, the J call TRBJ2-1; D is undetermined. The ends were cut back, 3 bases at V and 8 bases at J, with 8 bases in the middle. The CDR3 runs 12 residues. From germline, CDR1 is SGHAT and CDR2 FQNNGV. The CDR3 spells CASSLARDEQFF. CDR3 DNA sequence: TGTGCCAGCAGCTTGGCTCGGGATGAGCAGTTCTTC.

The CDR3 is CASSLLNDEQFF. The DNA for the CDR3 is TGTGCCAGCAGCCTCCTGAACGATGAGCAGTTCTTC. The chain couples TRBV3-1 to TRBJ2-1, with D unresolved. CDR1 is LGHDT and CDR2 is YNNKEL in the germline V gene (reference sequence). Trimming removed 4 bases at V and 8 bases at J, with 9 bases between. The CDR3 is 12 amino acids.

V gene TRBV28 combines with J gene TRBJ1-4; D is unclear. The germline CDR1 and CDR2 sequences are MDHEN and SYDVKM. Trimming removed 2 bases at V and 8 bases at J, with 12 bases between. The CDR3 has 14 residues. The CDR3 is CASSLVGGAEKLFF. The CDR3 DNA reads TGTGCCAGCAGTTTAGTCGGTGGCGCGGAAAAACTGTTTTTT. Variable domain in full (rest from reference TRBV28 and TRBJ1-4): DVKVTQSSRYLVKRTGEKVFLECVQDMDHENMFWYRQDPGLGLRLIYFSYDVKMKEKGDIPEGYSVSREKKERFSLILESASTNQTSMYLCASSLVGGAEKLFFGSGTQLSVL.